This entry lists 30 T cell receptor beta chains sequenced from one sample in a study of blood T cells in healthy people across ages (dated by TCRdb to 2013 to 2016). The library was built by means of 5' RACE. TCRdb records Illumina HiSeq 2500 as the sequencer. The second PCR ran for roughly 7 to 12 cycles and used a J-beta primer mix along with a sample-barcoded 5' primer. The public reads were quality trimmed at Q25 with fastp and then assembled into clones with MiXCR by TCRdb, keeping productive beta chains. Each CDR3 protein appears once, grouped with its most common genes and DNA. The sample table holds 650,000 to 1,000,000 distinct CDR3 sequences, of which 30% to 45% were seen once. Of the sample, 13% falls within the top ten clones. The sample consisted of blood. The receptors originated from a man younger than 35 in good health.

This clonotype was observed a few times. This chain links TRBV7-2 with TRBJ2-7; D is unclear. Looked up from germline, CDR1 is SGHTA and CDR2 is FQGNSA. The V gene lost 4 bases and the J gene lost 3 bases, with 19 bases spanning the gap. This CDR3 spans 16 amino acids. In DNA, the CDR3 is TGTGCCAGCAGCTCCCCGCGGTGGCAGGAGAACTACGAGCAGTACTTC. Protein: CASSSPRWQENYEQYF.

The J gene is TRBJ2-3, the V gene TRBV27, with 15 nucleotides matching TRBD2. Trimming at V came to 4 bases and at J to 2 bases, leaving 4 bases not matched to a gene. Germline values: CDR1 MNHEY, CDR2 SMNVEV (reference sequence). This CDR3 is built from 17 residues. The DNA for the CDR3 is TGTGCCAGCAGTTCGGGACTAGCGGGGGGTTACACAGATACGCAGTATTTT. Its protein is CASSSGLAGGYTDTQYF.

This clonotype was counted a few times. The V call is TRBV2, the J call TRBJ1-5; D unclear. V dropped 7 bases and J dropped 1 base, with 8 bases sitting between them. This CDR3 is 13 amino acids long. The germline gives CDR1 SNHLY, CDR2 FYNNEI. The CDR3 here is CASTGSSNQPQHF. Written as DNA, the CDR3 is TGTGCCAGCACGGGGTCAAGCAATCAGCCCCAGCATTTT.

The V call is TRBV7-2, the J call TRBJ2-5; TRBD2 is a possible D gene (5 bases). Germline V CDR1 and CDR2: SGHTA, FQGNSA. There are 14 residues in the CDR3. The V end lost 1 base, the J end lost 5 bases, and 11 bases lay between the germline ends. CDR3 nucleotide sequence: TGTGCCAGCAGCTTAGGCAGAGGGCCGGAGACCCAGTACTTC. Its translation is CASSLGRGPETQYF.

This clonotype has ten or more counts. The chain carries TRBV7-8 and TRBJ2-7; no clear D. Germline lookup yields CDR1 SGHVS and CDR2 FQNEAQ. Trimming left V 1 base short and J 4 bases short, with 11 bases between. CDR3 size: 14 residues. CDR3 bases: TGTGCCAGCAGCTTAGACCCGCAGTTTTACGAGCAGTACTTC. Translation gives CASSLDPQFYEQYF.

V usage is TRBV5-1 and J usage is TRBJ2-3; D is unresolved. Germline-derived CDR1 and CDR2 are SGHRS and YFSETQ. Trimming cost V 4 bases and J 1 base, with 16 bases left between them. The length of the CDR3 is 16 residues. As DNA, the CDR3 is TGCGCCAGCAGCCCGGTAGCTGATTTACGCACAGATACGCAGTATTTT. Translated: CASSPVADLRTDTQYF. The whole variable domain, remainder taken from reference TRBV5-1 and TRBJ2-3, is KAGVTQTPRYLIKTRGQQVTLSCSPISGHRSVSWYQQTPGQGLQFLFEYFSETQRNKGNFPGRFSGRQFSNSRSEMNVSTLELGDSALYLCASSPVADLRTDTQYFGPGTRLTVL.

The table lists this clonotype with many counts. The chain is built from TRBV7-9 and TRBJ1-2; the D gene is possibly TRBD1 (5 bases). Germline loops: CDR1 SEHNR, CDR2 FQNEAQ (reference sequence). Trimming pared 5 bases from V and 2 bases from J, leaving 12 bases between. CDR3 length equals 14 residues. The DNA of the CDR3 is TGTGCCAGCAGCCTAGAGACAGCCAACTATGGCTACACCTTC. As protein: CASSLETANYGYTF.

This chain links TRBV12-3 or TRBV12-4 with TRBJ2-3; D is perhaps TRBD1 (5 bases). The germline V and J ends were trimmed by 2 bases and 5 bases, with 17 bases remaining between them. The CDR3 is 16 amino acids. The CDR3 DNA is TGTGCCAGCAGTTTAAGTCAGGGTAAACTGGGAGATACGCAGTATTTT. Amino acids: CASSLSQGKLGDTQYF.

This clonotype was observed a few times. The chain couples TRBV28 to TRBJ1-1; TRBD1 agrees at 8 bases. There are 15 residues in the CDR3. CDR1 is MDHEN, CDR2 SYDVKM, per germline. With V trimmed by 7 bases and J by 1 base, 8 bases remained unmatched. CDR3 amino acids: CASILAGGANTEAFF. The CDR3 bases are TGTGCCAGCATCTTGGCAGGGGGCGCGAACACTGAAGCTTTCTTT.

This clonotype turned up a few times. The junction differs from germline at one of its ends, possibly a read error. The gene calls are TRBV10-3 and TRBJ1-6, with D uncertain. The germline gives CDR1 ENHRY, CDR2 SYGVKD. This CDR3 comprises 13 residues. The CDR3 loop reads CAITEAYNSPLHF. CDR3 bases: TGTGCCATCACTGAGGCCTATAATTCACCCCTCCACTTT.

This clonotype was found a few times. V and J are TRBV20-1 and TRBJ2-4, with 8 bases matching TRBD1. The CDR3 runs to 15 residues. CDR1 is DFQATT and CDR2 is SNEGSKA in the germline V gene (reference sequence). Unmatched junction bases numbered 2, after V lost 0 bases and J lost 1 base. In DNA form, the CDR3 reads TGCAGTGCTAGAGATCAGGGGGCTGCCAAAAACATTCAGTACTTC. Translation gives CSARDQGAAKNIQYF.

The V call is TRBV29-1, the J call TRBJ2-5; D ambiguous. The CDR3 runs to 13 residues. Trimming left V 7 bases short and J 0 bases short, with 12 bases between. Germline lookup yields CDR1 SQVTM and CDR2 ANQGSEA. The CDR3 reads CSETRINQETQYF. The CDR3 nucleotides read TGCAGCGAAACACGGATTAACCAAGAGACCCAGTACTTC.

The chain combines TRBV29-1 with TRBJ1-1, with a tentative D call TRBD1 (5 bases). Germline V CDR1 and CDR2: SQVTM, ANQGSEA. Trimming stripped 2 bases from V and 5 bases from J, with 12 bases between. The CDR3 is made up of 13 amino acids. The DNA for the CDR3 is TGCAGCGTTGAACTGGGGGGAGGAACTGAAGCTTTCTTT. Amino acids: CSVELGGGTEAFF.

The CDR3 spells CASSFAGTVNTGELFF. The CDR3, as DNA: TGTGCCAGCAGTTTTGCCGGGACAGTGAACACCGGGGAGCTGTTTTTT. The chain combines TRBV12-3 or TRBV12-4 with TRBJ2-2; TRBD1 agrees at 7 bases. This CDR3 is 16 amino acids long. V lost 3 bases, J lost 1 base, and 5 bases stayed unmatched.

Points on this clonotype: An end of the junction does not agree with germline; a read error may underlie this. The chain has TRBV4-1 and TRBJ2-4; no firm D call. The J call may be incorrect, as the DNA end agrees better with TRBJ2-7. Germline CDR1 MGHRA, CDR2 YSYEKL. This CDR3 is 13 amino acids long. The CDR3 region is CTSSQAYSYEQYF. The DNA for the CDR3 is TGCACCAGCAGCCAAGCTTACAGTTACGAGCAGTACTTC.

The chain uses TRBV5-1 and TRBJ1-2, with 7 bases fitting TRBD1. The CDR3 has 14 residues. V lost 4 bases, J lost 4 bases, and 7 bases stayed unmatched. Germline V gene data show CDR1 as SGHRS and CDR2 as YFSETQ. The CDR3 nucleotides read TGCGCCAGCAGCGTGGACAGGCCAATCTATGGCTACACCTTC. The encoded protein is CASSVDRPIYGYTF.

The table lists this clonotype with a few counts. This rearrangement joins TRBV6-6 to TRBJ1-5, with unresolved D. V dropped 7 bases and J dropped 1 base, with 11 bases sitting between them. The CDR3 extends over 14 amino acids. Germline CDR1 is MNHNY and CDR2 is SVGAGI (reference sequence). The CDR3, as DNA: TGTGCCAGCAATAGACGTACGAGCAATCAGCCCCAGCATTTT. Its translation is CASNRRTSNQPQHF.

The rearrangement uses TRBV20-1 and TRBJ2-5, with D perhaps being TRBD1 or TRBD2 (5 bases each). Germline CDR1 reads DFQATT; CDR2 reads SNEGSKA (reference sequence). V shed 0 bases and J shed 1 base, with 12 bases lying between them. CDR3 size: 15 residues. The CDR3 region has the DNA TGCAGTGCTAGAGATTCACGGGGCCCCCAAGAGACCCAGTACTTC. It encodes CSARDSRGPQETQYF.

The rearrangement links TRBV30 to TRBJ1-5; a possible D gene is TRBD1 (6 bases). V shed 2 bases and J shed 0 bases, with 17 bases lying between them. Germline CDR1 GTSNPN, CDR2 SVGIG (reference sequence). The CDR3 runs to 17 residues. CDR3 protein: CAWSYWRTVNSNQPQHF. DNA of the CDR3: TGTGCCTGGAGTTACTGGCGGACAGTAAATAGCAATCAGCCCCAGCATTTT.

This clonotype was seen a few times. The chain carries TRBV9 and TRBJ2-1; 9 positions agree with TRBD2. The CDR3 sequence is 17 residues long. From germline, CDR1 is SGDLS and CDR2 YYNGEE. V gave up 4 bases and J gave up 6 bases; unmatched junction bases: 14. The DNA for the CDR3 is TGTGCCAGCAGCTCCCCGACCGGGACTAGCCTTCTCAATGAGCAGTTCTTC. Amino acids: CASSSPTGTSLLNEQFF.

The chain recombines TRBV12-3 or TRBV12-4 with TRBJ2-1, with a weak D call TRBD2 (5 bases). This CDR3 has 14 amino acids. V lost 7 bases and J 4 bases, leaving 14 bases between the germline ends. Written as DNA, the CDR3 is TGTGCCAGCACCCTGGACTGGGAGTACAATGAGCAGTTCTTC. This translates into CASTLDWEYNEQFF.

This clonotype came up a few times. The V call is TRBV4-1, the J call TRBJ2-1; 9 bases are shared with TRBD1. Germline loops: CDR1 MGHRA, CDR2 YSYEKL. Losses at the gene ends were 1 base for V and 3 bases for J; bases not matched to a gene: 1. The CDR3 is made up of 15 amino acids. The CDR3 DNA reads as TGCGCCAGCAGCCAAGCGACAGGGGGCTACAATGAGCAGTTCTTC. Encoded protein: CASSQATGGYNEQFF.

This clonotype has at least ten counts. The chain carries TRBV14 and TRBJ2-3; TRBD1 is a possible D gene (5 bases). V was clipped by 5 bases and J by 2 bases, with 14 bases between them. Germline values: CDR1 SGHDN, CDR2 FVKESK. The CDR3 totals 15 residues. This CDR3 reads CASSKTQGTTDTQYF. In DNA, the CDR3 is TGTGCCAGCAGCAAAACGCAGGGAACCACAGATACGCAGTATTTT. The entire variable domain, with the rest obtained from reference TRBV14 and TRBJ2-3, is as follows: EAGVTQFPSHSVIEKGQTVTLRCDPISGHDNLYWYRRVMGKEIKFLLHFVKESKQDESGMPNNRFLAERTGGTYSTLKVQPAELEDSGVYFCASSKTQGTTDTQYFGPGTRLTVL.

V usage is TRBV4-2 and J usage is TRBJ2-7; D is unresolved. The CDR3 is made up of 15 amino acids. Germline V gene data show CDR1 as LGHNA and CDR2 as YNFKEQ. The V and J ends lost 1 base and 5 bases respectively, with 15 bases between them. The CDR3 DNA sequence: TGTGCCAGCAGCCAAGGTCTTAGAGGTGATCACGAGCAGTACTTC. Encoded protein: CASSQGLRGDHEQYF.

Turning to this clonotype: At one end, the junction sequence differs from germline, possibly due to a read error. This chain connects TRBV4-1 to TRBJ2-7; 9 nucleotides align to TRBD1. The CDR3 runs 14 residues. In germline, CDR1 is MGHRA, CDR2 YSYEKL. This chain's CDR3 is CARSQDRGNYEQYF. CDR3 sequence (DNA): TGCGCCCGCAGCCAAGACAGGGGGAATTACGAGCAGTACTTC.

The rearrangement uses TRBV4-3 and TRBJ2-3; 7 nucleotides match TRBD2. There are 17 residues in the CDR3. Germline V CDR1 and CDR2: LGHNA, YSLEER. The V segment lost 0 bases and the J segment 2 bases; nucleotides outside the gene matches: 8. For the CDR3, the DNA is TGCGCCAGCAGCCAAGATAGGCCTAGCGGAAACACAGATACGCAGTATTTT. It yields the protein CASSQDRPSGNTDTQYF.

The chain links TRBV6-2 or TRBV6-3 to TRBJ2-7; 7 nucleotides agree with TRBD2. Trimming cost V 4 bases and J 5 bases; bases outside gene matches: 14. This CDR3 is 16 amino acids long. From germline, CDR1 is MNHEY and CDR2 SVGEGT. The CDR3 is CASSSTVAGSGDEQYF. CDR3 nucleotides: TGTGCCAGCAGTTCGACCGTAGCGGGCTCGGGGGACGAGCAGTACTTC.

The chain joins TRBV12-3 or TRBV12-4 to TRBJ2-7, with TRBD2 matching 13 bases. V gave up 6 bases and J gave up 4 bases; unmatched junction bases: 6. This CDR3 is built from 15 residues. The CDR3 nucleotides are TGTGCCAGCAGAAGGACTAGCGGGGGACTATACGAGCAGTACTTC. Translated, it gives CASRRTSGGLYEQYF.

The chain's CDR3 is CASSPVIGEQFF. The CDR3 DNA follows: TGTGCCAGCAGCCCAGTTATCGGGGAGCAGTTCTTC. The rearrangement uses TRBV7-8 and TRBJ2-1; D gene ambiguous. Germline V gene data show CDR1 as SGHVS and CDR2 as FQNEAQ. V gave up 5 bases and J gave up 10 bases, with 12 bases separating them. The CDR3 has 12 residues.

The chain couples TRBV5-1 to TRBJ1-1; TRBD1 aligns across 7 bases. The CDR3 runs 15 residues. V lost 3 bases and J lost 3; bases outside the gene matches: 8. CDR1 is SGHRS and CDR2 is YFSETQ in the germline V gene. The chain's CDR3 is CASSSNTGAHTEAFF. The CDR3 DNA follows: TGCGCCAGCAGCTCCAATACAGGGGCGCACACTGAAGCTTTCTTT.